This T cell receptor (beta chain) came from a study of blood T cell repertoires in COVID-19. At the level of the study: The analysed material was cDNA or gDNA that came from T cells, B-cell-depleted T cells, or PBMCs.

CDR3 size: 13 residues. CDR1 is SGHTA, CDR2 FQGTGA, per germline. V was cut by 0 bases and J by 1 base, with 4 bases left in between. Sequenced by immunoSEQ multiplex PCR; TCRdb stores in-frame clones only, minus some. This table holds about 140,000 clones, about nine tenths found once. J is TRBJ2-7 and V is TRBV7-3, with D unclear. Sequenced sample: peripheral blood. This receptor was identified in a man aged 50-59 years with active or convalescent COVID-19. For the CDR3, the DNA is TGTGCCAGCAGCTTAACAGCTTCCTACGAGCAGTACTTC. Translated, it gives CASSLTASYEQYF.